The T cell receptor (beta chain) described here comes from a study of T cells in Graves' hyperthyroidism and ophthalmopathy. The CDR3 consists of 15 residues. Germline CDR1 reads MNHNS; CDR2 reads SASEGT. The V gene lost 7 bases and the J gene lost 2 bases, with 17 bases spanning the gap. Details on this clonotype: Its antigen is not identified.

Patients were aged 18 to 65, had disease duration under 2 months, and had newly diagnosed hyperthyroidism. Diagnosis relied on clinical symptoms, serum thyroxine and TRAb, thyroid ultrasound and orbital computed tomography. PBMCs were sourced from about 10 ml fresh peripheral blood. Study-wide findings and caveats: A model of 13 V-J pairs discriminated ophthalmopathy from stable hyperthyroidism.

TCR beta CDR3 sequences were amplified from RNA transcripts. Primed by the HTBI set, a first-round RT-PCR was run on the TCR CDR3. TCRdb re-derived calls from the multiplex PCR reads in MiXCR, one entry per CDR3 protein. The sample has a few hundred thousand distinct CDR3 sequences, about a fifth seen once. V usage is TRBV6-1 and J usage is TRBJ2-5; no clear D gene. Sequencing was performed on blood. The TCR comes from a woman in her late teens or twenties with Graves' hyperthyroidism. CDR3 DNA sequence: TGTGCCAGCACCGAAGTTGATGTCGTACAAGAGACCCAGTACTTC. Protein: CASTEVDVVQETQYF.